This record concerns one T cell receptor (beta chain) sequence. The clone's antigen remains unknown. No base quality values were provided; no much bigger clone lies one nucleotide off. This sample is drawn from a study of shared clonotypes between healthy human individuals (dated by TCRdb to the early 2020s). Study-level background: The cohort included three men and a couple of women between 18 and 49 years of age. For each donor, CD4 naive and CD4 memory were each run on three plates, CD8 naive on two plates, and CD8 memory on one plate. The study deeply sequenced blood TCR repertoires of roughly five healthy adults to estimate repertoire size and the extent of clonotype sharing between individuals. Libraries were prepared and TCR repertoires were sequenced by different laboratories using diverse techniques, in order to increase sequencing depth and limit assay-specific biases. Leukapheresis yielded between about 0.9 and 10 billion PBMCs per donor.

The CDR3 numbers 14 residues from cysteine through phenylalanine. CDR3 DNA only is kept here, 42 bases in frame from base 1. V is cut back by 5 bases and J by 1 base, with 3 bases in the junction unmatched. CDR1 and CDR2 are drawn from the germline V gene: SGHTA, FQGNSA. General conclusions and limits of the study: Compared with non-shared clonotypes, the clonotypes found in all four sorted-subset donors had higher generation probabilities. Sampling was limited to blood, and TCR repertoires in tissue likely differ from TCR repertoires in blood. Estimated clonotype richness was generally larger for naive than for memory subsets. Rarefaction of sorted-subset datasets indicated incomplete sequencing despite the large sequencing depth. Because the study included a small number of donors, the genetic and exposure-history diversity represented was limited. About 4.5% of naive CD4, 3.5% of naive CD8, about 2.4% of memory CD4, and 0.4% of memory CD8 clonotypes were shared across several donors. Pairwise subsampling indicated that sequencing depth was expected to affect the degree of clonotype sharing among donors.

Healthy HIV-negative adults with no recently reported acute infections or vaccinations were included as donors. Only Caucasian adults living in Nashville, Tennessee, USA were represented among the donors. CD4+ T cells were enriched by magnetic negative selection; naive cells were then positively selected on CD45RA, and the negative fraction formed the memory subset. Blood was obtained by leukapheresis, after which PBMCs were separated by Ficoll-Histopaque density gradient centrifugation and cryopreserved in liquid nitrogen vapor phase. Analytical flow cytometry was used to check the purity and quantity of each magnetically sorted T cell population. From each sorted fraction, genomic DNA was isolated and quantified by UV absorbance on a Nanodrop 2000c. Using the deep immunoSEQ assay, TCR CDR3 regions were amplified from genomic DNA by multiplex PCR. For each cell subset, the extracted genomic DNA was distributed evenly across all wells of several immunoSEQ 96-well plates, and each plate served as one replicate. For sorted subsets, approximately 0.2 ug of genomic DNA, equivalent to roughly 30,000 T cell genomes, went into each replicate PCR. The purified libraries were quantified using a Qubit 3.0 fluorometer, sized with a Bioanalyzer 2100, and then quantified again using the KAPA Library Quantification kit. A separate single-read 150-cycle Illumina NextSeq 550 flow cell was used to sequence each immunoSEQ 96-well plate. The authors' analysis ran thus. Because only junctional sequences without quality scores were contained in the immunoSEQ output, filtering matching that applied to full-length reads could not be performed. To assign V/J genes and CDR3, sequences were annotated using PyIR, a Python wrapper for IgBLAST v1.9, with IMGT germline references. Reads were removed for weak V/J assignments (E-value above 1e-6), missing CDR3, stop codons, out-of-frame junctions, or ambiguous translated residues. V3J clonotypes were defined by identical inferred V gene, J gene, and CDR3 amino acid sequence. The percentage overlap between two repertoires was calculated by dividing the number of shared unique clonotypes by the size of the smaller repertoire. Three approaches were used to assess repertoire richness: RTK rarefaction, the Chao1 estimator, and Recon v2.1 estimates of unobserved clonotypes. Generation probabilities were computed with OLGA for all TCRbeta clonotypes obtained by the gDNA method from several donors. TCRdb took over this immuneACCESS table, retaining in-frame rearrangements with V and J assigned. Such tables are incomplete; in checked studies, under half of the missing clones stem from an unresolved V gene, and the remainder is unexplained. V and J calls plus clone size are reproduced from that table; the DNA served to infer D and trimming. Within this sample are about 2.3 million clones, with 80% to 95% of them counted one time only. The ten largest account for 0.37% of the sample.

The sample consisted of naive CD4+ T cells from PBMCs. Explained via the paper, the cell subset or site label denotes: CD45RA+ positively selected. The chain links TRBV7-2 with TRBJ1-2; 8 bases in between match TRBD1. This receptor was obtained from a man aged 18 to 30 in good health. Some clones in this sample may be carry-over from other donors' samples. The bases are TGTGCCAGCAGCGGCGGACAGGGTAACTATGGCTACACCTTC. The resulting protein is CASSGGQGNYGYTF.